This TCR beta chain originates from a study of cytomegalovirus exposure and HLA in healthy donors. Details on this clone: The antigen remains unidentified.

The CDR3 covers 12 residues. CDR1 and CDR2 (germline): MNHNY, SVGAGI (reference sequence). V lost 5 bases, J lost 1 base, and 6 bases lay in between. Researchers ran the PCR with 60 Vbeta and 13 Jbeta primers. Sequencing used immunoSEQ multiplex PCR; TCRdb keeps in-frame clones, though not all of them. The sample contains approximately 85,000 clones, 80% of which appear only once. Overall study results and limits: Later analysis demonstrated an association between a missense DCLRE1C variant and TCR beta V- and J-gene trimming. Among CMV-associated TCR beta chains, most appeared HLA-restricted in a later analysis. It was reported in a later analysis that an Asian-associated ancestry cluster showed fewer N-insertions than the roughly 670-donor mean.

The V and J genes are TRBV6-6 and TRBJ2-7; unclear D gene. The sequenced sample was PBMCs. The TCR was taken from a man aged 50 to 59 in good health and CMV-seropositive. The CDR3 bases are TGTGCCAGCAGTCAGAAGTCCTACGAGCAGTACTTC. Translation: CASSQKSYEQYF.